This T cell receptor beta chain comes out of a study of CD8 T cells in ankylosing spondylitis. A quantitative 5'-RACE method, one with molecular barcodes, was used to make TCR beta libraries. TCRdb independently ran MiXCR on the 5' RACE reads; one entry per CDR3 protein. The sample comprises around 770,000 distinct CDR3 sequences, roughly 20% of which are singletons, and 15% to 20% rests with the top ten. Findings and caveats of the study: According to the report, clones linked to the disease were significantly enriched in matched synovial fluid samples taken from ankylosing spondylitis patients. For ankylosing spondylitis blood, a TCR beta motif of several highly homologous variants appeared characteristic.

A note on this clonotype: The antigen is not known.

The CDR3 is 15 amino acids. The rearrangement uses TRBV21-1 and TRBJ1-2; the table's D call, TRBD1, has no DNA check behind it. TRBV21-1 is noted as a pseudogene. The specimen sequenced was blood, either unsorted or a sorted T cell fraction (not recorded which). The sequence derives from a male donor with ankylosing spondylitis. The CDR3 DNA is TGTGCCAGCAGCAAACTGACAGGCATAAACTATGGCTACACCTTC. This encodes CASSKLTGINYGYTF.